The sequence of this TCR beta chain was determined in a study of T cell responses to AZD1222 COVID-19 vaccine. Study-level results: There were mostly white British donors and more females than males, and clonal diversity was possibly underestimated.

TCRdb keeps only in-frame clones here, not all; method: immunoSEQ multiplex PCR. The repertoire includes about 140,000 clones, nearly 90% of them detected once, and approximately 5.6% sits in the top ten. This clone was detected a few times. Its antigen is still unknown. This TCR was sampled from an adult who received the MenACWY meningococcal vaccine as a control. Sequenced material: peripheral blood, taken 28 days after the second dose of the MenACWY control vaccine.

The CDR3 DNA follows: TGTGCCGCGCGAAGAGGATTAAGCAATCAGCCCCAGCATTTT. It is translated as CAARRGLSNQPQHF. The chain joins TRBV2 to TRBJ1-5; D uncertain. Germline V gene data show CDR1 as SNHLY and CDR2 as FYNNEI. V lost 11 bases and J 1 base, leaving 15 bases between the germline ends. The CDR3 contains 14 residues.